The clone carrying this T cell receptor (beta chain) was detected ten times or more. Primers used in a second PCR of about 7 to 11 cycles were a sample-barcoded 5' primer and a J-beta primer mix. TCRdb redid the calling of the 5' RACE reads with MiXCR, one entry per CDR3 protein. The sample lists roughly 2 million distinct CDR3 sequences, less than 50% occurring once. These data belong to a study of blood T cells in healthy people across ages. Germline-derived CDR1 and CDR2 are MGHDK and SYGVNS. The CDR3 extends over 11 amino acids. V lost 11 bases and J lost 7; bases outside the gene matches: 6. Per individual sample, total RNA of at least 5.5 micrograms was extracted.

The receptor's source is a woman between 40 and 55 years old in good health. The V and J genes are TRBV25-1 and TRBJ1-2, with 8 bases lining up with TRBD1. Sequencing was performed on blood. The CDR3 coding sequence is TGTGCCTCCACAGGGGGTTCTGGCTACACCTTC. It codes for CASTGGSGYTF.